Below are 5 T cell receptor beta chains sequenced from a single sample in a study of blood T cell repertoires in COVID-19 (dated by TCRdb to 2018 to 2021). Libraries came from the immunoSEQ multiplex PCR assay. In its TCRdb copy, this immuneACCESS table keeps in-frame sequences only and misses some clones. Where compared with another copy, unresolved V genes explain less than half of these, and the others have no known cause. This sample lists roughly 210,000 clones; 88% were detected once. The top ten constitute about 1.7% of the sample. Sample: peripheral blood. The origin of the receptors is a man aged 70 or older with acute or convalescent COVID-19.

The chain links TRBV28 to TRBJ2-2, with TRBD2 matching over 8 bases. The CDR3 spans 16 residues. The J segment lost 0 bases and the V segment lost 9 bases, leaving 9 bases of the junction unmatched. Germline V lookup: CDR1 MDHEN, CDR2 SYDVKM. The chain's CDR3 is CASISAGGSNTGELFF. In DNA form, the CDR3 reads TGTGCCAGTATATCGGCGGGAGGTTCGAACACCGGGGAGCTGTTTTTT.

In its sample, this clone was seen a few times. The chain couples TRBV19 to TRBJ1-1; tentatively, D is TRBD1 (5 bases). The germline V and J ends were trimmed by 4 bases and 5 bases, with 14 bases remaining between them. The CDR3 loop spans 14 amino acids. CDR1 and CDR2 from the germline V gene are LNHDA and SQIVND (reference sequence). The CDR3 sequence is CASSTDSGRTEAFF. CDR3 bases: TGTGCCAGTAGTACGGATTCAGGGAGGACTGAAGCTTTCTTT.

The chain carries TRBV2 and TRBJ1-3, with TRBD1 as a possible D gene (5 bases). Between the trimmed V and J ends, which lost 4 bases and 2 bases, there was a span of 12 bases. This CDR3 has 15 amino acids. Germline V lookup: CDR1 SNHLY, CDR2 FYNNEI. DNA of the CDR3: TGTGCCAGCAGTGTCTATCAGGGCGCTGGAAACACCATATATTTT. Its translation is CASSVYQGAGNTIYF. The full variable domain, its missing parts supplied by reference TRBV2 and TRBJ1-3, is EPEVTQTPSHQVTQMGQEVILRCVPISNHLYFYWYRQILGQKVEFLVSFYNNEISEKSEIFDDQFSVERPDGSNFTLKIRSTKLEDSAMYFCASSVYQGAGNTIYFGEGSWLTVV.

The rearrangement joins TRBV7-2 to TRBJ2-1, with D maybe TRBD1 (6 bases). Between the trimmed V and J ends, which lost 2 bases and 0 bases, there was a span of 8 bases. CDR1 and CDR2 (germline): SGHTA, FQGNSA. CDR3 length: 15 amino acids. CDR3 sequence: CASSLKDSSYNEQFF. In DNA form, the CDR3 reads TGTGCCAGCAGCTTAAAGGACAGCTCCTACAATGAGCAGTTCTTC.

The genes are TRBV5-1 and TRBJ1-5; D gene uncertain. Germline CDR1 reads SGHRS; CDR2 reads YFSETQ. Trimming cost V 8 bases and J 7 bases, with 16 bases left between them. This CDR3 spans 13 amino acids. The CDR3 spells CASSGGVGQPQHF. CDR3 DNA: TGCGCCAGTTCCGGAGGCGTTGGGCAGCCCCAGCATTTT.